This entry concerns a single T cell receptor (beta chain). Its antigen is unidentified. Measured with immunoSEQ multiplex PCR; TCRdb has only the in-frame clones, and not every one. The sample has tens of thousands of clones, 88% seen once. Germline CDR1 and CDR2: SGHDN and FVKESK. The CDR3 spans 19 residues. The J segment lost 2 bases and the V segment lost 0 bases, leaving 13 bases of the junction unmatched. This sample is drawn from a study of OX40 agonist ivuxolimab in advanced cancers. Study-level points and caveats: The study found that CD8+ T cells averaged more expanded clones than CD4+.

V gene TRBV14 combines with J gene TRBJ2-1, with 7 bases identical to TRBD2. Sequences were derived from CD4+ or CD8+ T cells sorted from blood, sampled in a trial of the OX40 agonist ivuxolimab. This clonotype originated in an adult with an advanced solid tumor such as melanoma, head and neck, liver or kidney cancer. The CDR3: CASSQDGSGILIAYNEQFF. DNA of the CDR3: TGTGCCAGCAGCCAAGATGGAAGCGGGATCCTGATAGCCTACAATGAGCAGTTCTTC.